Presented here are 6 T cell receptor beta chains from one specimen sequenced in a study of blood T cells in healthy people across ages. Combining a sample-barcoded 5' primer with a J-beta primer mix, a second PCR ran for about 7 to 11 cycles. TCRdb called the 5' RACE reads again in MiXCR, with one record for every CDR3 protein. The sample has about 600,000 distinct CDR3 sequences; around 50% are singletons. Material for sequencing was blood. The receptors were sampled from a man older than 75 in good health.

The V call is TRBV6-6, the J call TRBJ1-6, with 7 bases matching TRBD1. From germline, CDR1 is MNHNY and CDR2 SVGAGI (reference sequence). CDR3 length equals 16 residues. V shed 2 bases, J shed 13 bases, and the junction held 14 bases outside the gene matches. The CDR3 reads CASSYVSWTGLSPLHF. CDR3 coding DNA: TGTGCCAGCAGTTACGTCTCGTGGACAGGTCTCAGTCCCCTCCACTTT.

The genes are TRBV2 and TRBJ2-7, with D perhaps matching TRBD2 (5 bases). The CDR3 sequence is 14 residues long. V was cut by 3 bases and J by 3 bases, with 12 bases left in between. The V gene's germline CDR1 is SNHLY and CDR2 FYNNEI. CDR3 amino acids: CASSEGSEIYEQYF. The DNA of the CDR3 is TGTGCCAGCAGTGAGGGGAGCGAGATCTACGAGCAGTACTTC.

The chain joins TRBV5-1 to TRBJ2-1, with D unresolved. The V gene lost 4 bases and the J gene lost 6 bases, with 8 bases spanning the gap. The CDR3 covers 12 residues. Germline V gives CDR1 SGHRS, CDR2 YFSETQ. CDR3 nucleotides: TGCGCCAGCAGCACCCCGCCCAATGAGCAGTTCTTC. Translated: CASSTPPNEQFF. The entire variable domain, with the rest obtained from reference TRBV5-1 and TRBJ2-1, is as follows: KAGVTQTPRYLIKTRGQQVTLSCSPISGHRSVSWYQQTPGQGLQFLFEYFSETQRNKGNFPGRFSGRQFSNSRSEMNVSTLELGDSALYLCASSTPPNEQFFGPGTRLTVL.

To note about this clonotype: The germline gene is not matched at one end of the junction; a read error may be the cause. CDR3 nucleotide sequence: TGTGTCAGCAGTTTATCGGTCCTAGCCAGAGATACGCAGTATTTT. Translated, it gives CVSSLSVLARDTQYF. The V gene is TRBV12-3 or TRBV12-4, the J gene TRBJ2-3; a weak D match, TRBD2 (5 bases). The CDR3 sequence is 15 residues long.

The rearrangement uses TRBV2 and TRBJ2-6; D call uncertain. Trimming took off 5 bases at V and 3 bases at J, with 11 bases between the two ends. This CDR3 is built from 15 residues. CDR1 is SNHLY and CDR2 is FYNNEI in the germline V gene. CDR3 amino acids: CASSPQAGGANVLTF. In DNA form, the CDR3 reads TGTGCCAGCAGTCCCCAGGCCGGTGGGGCCAACGTCCTGACTTTC.

This clonotype was counted between two and nine times. CDR3: CASSGTSGNNEQFF. CDR3 bases: TGTGCCAGCAGCGGGACTAGCGGGAACAATGAGCAGTTCTTC. The genes are TRBV2 and TRBJ2-1, with TRBD2 matching over 13 bases. The CDR3 totals 14 residues. J was trimmed by 5 bases and V by 6 bases; bases with no gene match: 1. Germline loops: CDR1 SNHLY, CDR2 FYNNEI.